This TCR beta chain appears in the sequencing data of a study of T cells in Graves' hyperthyroidism and ophthalmopathy. CDR3 length: 15 residues. From germline, CDR1 is MNHEY and CDR2 SVGAGI. The V end lost 0 bases, the J end lost 7 bases, and 13 bases lay between the germline ends. RNA transcripts provided the source from which TCR beta CDR3 regions were amplified. A first-round RT-PCR of the TCR CDR3 used the HTBI primer set. TCRdb re-called the multiplex PCR reads through MiXCR, storing one row per CDR3 protein. Counted here are approximately 600,000 distinct CDR3 sequences, around 15% occurring once; the ten biggest clones make up around 4%.

Material for sequencing was blood. This chain links TRBV6-5 with TRBJ2-4; D not certain. This TCR was recovered from a woman aged 30 to 39 with Graves' hyperthyroidism. The CDR3 region has the DNA TGTGCCAGCAGTTACTCTCAGATGAGTACCAACATTCAGTACTTC. It is translated as CASSYSQMSTNIQYF.